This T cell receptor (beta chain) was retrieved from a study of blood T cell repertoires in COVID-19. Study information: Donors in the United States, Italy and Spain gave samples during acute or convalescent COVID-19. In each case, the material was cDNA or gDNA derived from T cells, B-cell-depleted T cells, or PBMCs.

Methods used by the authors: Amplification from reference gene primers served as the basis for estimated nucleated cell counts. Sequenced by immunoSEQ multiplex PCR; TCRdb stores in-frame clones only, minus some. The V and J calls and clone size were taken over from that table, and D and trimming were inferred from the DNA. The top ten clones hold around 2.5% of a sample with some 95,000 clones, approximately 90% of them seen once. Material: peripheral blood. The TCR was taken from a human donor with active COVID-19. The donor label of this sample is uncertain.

The CDR3 DNA is TGTGCCAGCAGTTGGTCTTCAGGATCAGCGATTGGGAGGCAGTACTTC. Its protein is CASSWSSGSAIGRQYF. V usage is TRBV27 and J usage is TRBJ2-7, with D possibly being TRBD2 (5 bases). The V end was cut by 4 bases, the J end by 9 bases, with 25 bases between. The CDR3 sequence is 16 residues long. In germline, CDR1 is MNHEY, CDR2 SMNVEV (reference sequence).